This is a list of T cell receptor beta chains from one sample in a study of blood T cell repertoires in COVID-19. Some clones are missing from TCRdb's copy, which holds only in-frame ones; the method was immunoSEQ multiplex PCR. The sample lists about 310,000 clones; about 85% were seen once. The sample was PBMCs or T cells enriched from blood (not recorded which). These TCRs come from a woman aged 30 to 39 who had been exposed to COVID-19. Each CDR3 is given with its conserved first and last residue. D genes are given only for firm matches. Only part of the rows carry a size: once, few, many, or a class if the clone is expanded.

abundance: few; d_gene: NA; v_gene: TRBV18; len: 16; j_gene: TRBJ1-5; CDR3nt: TGTGCCAGCTCACCACGAGGCGGGAGCAATAATCAGCCCCAGCATTTT; CDR3aa: CASSPRGGSNNQPQHF
abundance: NA; d_gene: TRBD1; v_gene: TRBV7-9; len: 15; j_gene: TRBJ1-1; CDR3nt: TGTGCCAGCAGCCTCGAGGGGACAGGGTTTCCTGAAGCTTTCTTT; CDR3aa: CASSLEGTGFPEAFF
abundance: NA; d_gene: TRBD2; v_gene: TRBV7-2; len: 18; j_gene: TRBJ2-5; CDR3nt: TGTGCCAGCAGCTTAGGGACTAGCGGGGGGGCGTACCAAGAGACCCAGTACTTC; CDR3aa: CASSLGTSGGAYQETQYF
abundance: NA; d_gene: NA; v_gene: TRBV19; len: 13; j_gene: TRBJ1-5; CDR3nt: TGTGCCAGTACCTTAAATAGCAATCAGCCCCAGCATTTT; CDR3aa: CASTLNSNQPQHF
abundance: NA; d_gene: NA; v_gene: TRBV19; len: 17; j_gene: TRBJ1-1; CDR3nt: TGTGCCAGTAGTCTTAATCCGGGAGGTGTTCGATCCACTGAAGCTTTCTTT; CDR3aa: CASSLNPGGVRSTEAFF
abundance: NA; d_gene: TRBD2; v_gene: TRBV4-1; len: 14; j_gene: TRBJ2-7; CDR3nt: TGCGCCAGCAGCCAAGGGCCTAGCGGGTACGAGCAGTACTTC; CDR3aa: CASSQGPSGYEQYF
abundance: many; d_gene: TRBD1; v_gene: TRBV19; len: 16; j_gene: TRBJ1-6; CDR3nt: TGTGCCAGTAGTATAGAACTCTGGACAGGGGTTTCGGCCCTCCACTTT; CDR3aa: CASSIELWTGVSALHF
abundance: NA; d_gene: TRBD1; v_gene: TRBV5-4; len: 13; j_gene: TRBJ2-7; CDR3nt: TGTGCCAGCAGCTGGGGGACAGGGACCGAGCAGTACTTC; CDR3aa: CASSWGTGTEQYF
abundance: NA; d_gene: NA; v_gene: TRBV7-3; len: 16; j_gene: TRBJ2-2; CDR3nt: TGTGCCAGCAGCTTGGCCGGGAAGCCGAGCACCGGGGAGCTGTTTTTT; CDR3aa: CASSLAGKPSTGELFF
abundance: NA; d_gene: TRBD2; v_gene: TRBV30; len: 15; j_gene: TRBJ2-4; CDR3nt: TGTGCCTGGAGTGTACTAGCGGGACGCCAGGACATTCAGTACTTC; CDR3aa: CAWSVLAGRQDIQYF
abundance: NA; d_gene: TRBD2; v_gene: TRBV7-9; len: 16; j_gene: TRBJ2-1; CDR3nt: TGTGCCAGCAGCTCCGTATTTAGCGGGGGGTCGGATGAGCAGTTCTTC; CDR3aa: CASSSVFSGGSDEQFF
abundance: NA; d_gene: NA; v_gene: TRBV4-3; len: 13; j_gene: TRBJ1-1; CDR3nt: TGCGCCAGCAGCCAAGACTTGAGATCTGAAGCTTTCTTT; CDR3aa: CASSQDLRSEAFF
abundance: NA; d_gene: NA; v_gene: TRBV5-1; len: 16; j_gene: TRBJ2-3; CDR3nt: TGCGCCAGCAGCTTGGAAGACGGGGGGCGCGTAGATACGCAGTATTTT; CDR3aa: CASSLEDGGRVDTQYF
abundance: NA; d_gene: NA; v_gene: TRBV12-2; len: 14; j_gene: TRBJ1-2; CDR3nt: TGTGCAAGTCGTCCCGGGGAGGTGGCCTATGGCTACACCTTC; CDR3aa: CASRPGEVAYGYTF